What follows is one T cell receptor (beta chain) and its context. These data originate in a study of cytomegalovirus exposure and HLA in healthy donors. The V gene lost 2 bases and the J gene lost 0 bases, with 8 bases spanning the gap. The germline gives CDR1 SGHRS, CDR2 YFSETQ. The CDR3 is 14 amino acids. Primers: 60 Vbeta forward and 13 Jbeta reverse. The protocol was immunoSEQ multiplex PCR, while the TCRdb copy is restricted to in-frame clones and leaves out a portion. Altogether roughly 150,000 clones are present, about 70% being singletons, with the ten largest covering around 9.3%. The sequenced sample was PBMCs. V and J are TRBV5-1 and TRBJ1-1, with D hard to call. This receptor was identified in a man aged 25-45 years in good health and CMV-seropositive. CDR3 in DNA: TGCGCCAGCAGCTTCAGTGCCATGAACACTGAAGCTTTCTTT. Translation gives CASSFSAMNTEAFF.